Each of the 11 T cell receptor beta chains below was sequenced from the same sample in a study of vaccination and CD4 T cells after COVID-19. Once obtained from cultured CD4+ T cells, the DNA was sequenced using the Oncomine TCR Beta short-read assay. One entry per CDR3 protein results from TCRdb running MiXCR on the PCR reads. In the table there are 4,500 to 5,000 distinct CDR3 sequences, 65% to 80% of which are singletons. Treatment noted: roughly 10-day PBMC culture with coronavirus spike peptide pools or control peptides (ViraFEST assay). Antigens of these TCRs are unknown. Sequencing was performed on CD4+ T cells from blood, cultured in vitro. The receptors derive from a human donor who had recovered from COVID-19.

V usage is TRBV20-1 and J usage is TRBJ1-2; the D is unclear. The germline V gene encodes CDR1 DFQATT and CDR2 SNEGSKA (reference sequence). V lost 3 bases, J lost 4 bases, and 6 bases lay in between. The CDR3 is 11 residues long. This CDR3 reads CSARVSYGYTF. In nucleotides, the CDR3 is TGCAGTGCTAGGGTCAGCTATGGCTACACCTTC.

This clonotype is medium-sized (0.01 to 0.1%) within its sample. The chain employs TRBV12-5 and TRBJ2-5; D possibly corresponds to TRBD1 (6 bases). The CDR3 is made up of 14 amino acids. Trimming pared 9 bases from V and 2 bases from J, leaving 16 bases between. Germline CDR1 is LGHNT and CDR2 is FRNRAP. CDR3 protein: CASRLGQTQETQYF. CDR3 coding DNA: TGTGCTAGCCGGTTAGGACAGACACAAGAGACCCAGTACTTC.

This sequence joins TRBV7-6 and TRBJ2-7, with 7 positions matching TRBD2. J was trimmed by 3 bases and V by 2 bases; bases with no gene match: 7. Per the germline V gene, CDR1 is SGHVS and CDR2 is FNYEAQ. CDR3 size: 15 residues. The CDR3 bases are TGTGCCAGCAGCTTAAACGAAGGCGGGGGCTACGAGCAGTACTTC. Its translation: CASSLNEGGGYEQYF.

CDR3: CASRPREGANTEAFF. The CDR3 DNA sequence: TGTGCCAGCAGACCTAGGGAGGGGGCGAACACTGAAGCTTTCTTT. The rearrangement links TRBV7-9 to TRBJ1-1; TRBD1 aligns across 7 bases. Germline assignment: CDR1 SEHNR and CDR2 FQNEAQ (reference sequence). V dropped 6 bases and J dropped 1; count of bases not matched to a gene: 8. The CDR3 loop spans 15 amino acids.

The chain has TRBV24-1 and TRBJ2-1, with a tentative D call TRBD2 (7 bases). V was clipped by 1 base and J by 6 bases, with 15 bases between them. From germline, CDR1 is KGHDR and CDR2 SFDVKD. There are 16 residues in the CDR3. The CDR3, as DNA: TGTGCCACCAGTGATTTTGGGCCAGGGGAGGGCAATGAGCAGTTCTTC. Its translation: CATSDFGPGEGNEQFF.

This clonotype turned up a few times. The genes are TRBV10-3 and TRBJ1-6; D gene uncertain. This CDR3 is built from 16 residues. Germline V CDR1 and CDR2: ENHRY, SYGVKD. V lost 3 bases and J 0 bases, leaving 9 bases between the germline ends. The CDR3 region has the DNA TGTGCCATCAGTGACCCGATTAGCTCCTATAATTCACCCCTCCACTTT. Amino acids: CAISDPISSYNSPLHF.

The V and J genes are TRBV5-1 and TRBJ2-3, with TRBD2 identical over 13 bases. This CDR3 contains 16 residues. Germline V gives CDR1 SGHRS, CDR2 YFSETQ. With 4 bases clipped from V and 4 bases from J, the junction kept 6 bases outside the gene matches. The CDR3 bases are TGCGCCAGCAGCCCTAGGACTAGCGGGAGTGCAGATACGCAGTATTTT. Its protein product is CASSPRTSGSADTQYF.

J is TRBJ2-3 and V is TRBV6-1; D perhaps matches TRBD2 (7 bases). Trimming cost V 6 bases and J 6 bases, with 10 bases left between them. Germline lookup yields CDR1 MNHNS and CDR2 SASEGT. There are 12 residues in the CDR3. The CDR3, as DNA: TGTGCCAGCAGAGGGGGGGGGGATACGCAGTATTTT. Translating gives CASRGGGDTQYF.

The rearrangement joins TRBV20-1 to TRBJ1-1; the D gene is possibly TRBD1 (5 bases). The CDR3 extends over 14 amino acids. Trimming stripped 3 bases from V and 5 bases from J, with 16 bases between. CDR1 is DFQATT, CDR2 SNEGSKA, per germline (reference sequence). The CDR3 reads CSARGREDNTEAFF. The CDR3 nucleotides read TGCAGTGCTAGGGGCAGGGAAGATAATACTGAAGCTTTCTTT.

The chain uses TRBV29-1 and TRBJ2-5; possible D gene TRBD1, 5 bases. Trimming took 6 bases from V and 4 from J, leaving 21 bases between them. The CDR3 spans 15 residues. Per the germline V gene, CDR1 is SQVTM and CDR2 is ANQGSEA. The CDR3 is CSVVRWTSLGETQYF. The CDR3 region has the DNA TGCAGCGTCGTACGGTGGACAAGCCTCGGAGAGACCCAGTACTTC.

The rearrangement joins TRBV24-1 to TRBJ2-5, with 7 nucleotides matching TRBD2. CDR1 and CDR2 (germline): KGHDR, SFDVKD. This CDR3 region has 13 residues. The trim removed 5 bases at V and 4 bases at J, leaving 3 bases unmatched. The CDR3 DNA is TGTGCCACCAGTGGCGCGGGGGTAGAGACCCAGTACTTC. As protein: CATSGAGVETQYF.